Reported below is one T cell receptor (beta chain). Original handling: Cell counts per sample came from amplifying reference gene primers. TCRdb's table, derived via immunoSEQ multiplex PCR, lists solely in-frame clones and lacks some. From that table come the V and J calls and clone size; the DNA was used to work out D and trimming. Of about 220,000 clones listed, about 80% are singletons. The V end lost 1 base, the J end lost 0 bases, and 9 bases lay between the germline ends. Germline CDR1 reads MGHRA; CDR2 reads YSYEKL. The CDR3 is 15 residues long. This entry belongs to a study of blood T cell repertoires in COVID-19. Study-level background: Spain, Italy and the United States supplied samples that represented acute and convalescent COVID-19. From T cells, B-cell-depleted T cells, or PBMCs came the material, which was cDNA or gDNA.

Clinical history reported by participants formed the basis on which cohorts were assigned. The specimen was PBMCs or T cells enriched from blood (not recorded which). The rearrangement links TRBV4-1 to TRBJ1-1; D is unclear. The clonotype originates from a woman aged 40-49 years with acute COVID-19. The CDR3 here is CASSQAWRMNTEAFF. Here the CDR3 DNA reads TGCGCCAGCAGCCAAGCTTGGAGGATGAACACTGAAGCTTTCTTT.